This T cell receptor beta chain was retrieved from a study of T cells in Graves' hyperthyroidism and ophthalmopathy. Study overall: Peripheral blood draws took place at initial diagnosis, ahead of any treatment. Study-level results: Blood shared most expanded thyroid clonotypes above 0.001.

The CDR3 runs to 14 residues. Losses at the gene ends were 6 bases for V and 5 bases for J; bases not matched to a gene: 10. Amplified regions were TCR beta CDR3 sequences from RNA transcripts. TCR CDR3 underwent first-round RT-PCR with the HTBI primer set. One entry per CDR3 protein, called by TCRdb with MiXCR from the multiplex PCR reads. The profile shows 300,000 to 450,000 distinct CDR3 sequences, about 15% of them singletons. PBMCs came from 9 to 10 ml fresh peripheral blood. As for this clonotype: Antigen specificity is unknown.

This sequence was found in a woman younger than 35 with Graves' hyperthyroidism that later progressed to Graves' ophthalmopathy. Sequencing was done on a sample of blood. J is TRBJ2-7 and V is TRBV12-3 or TRBV12-4, with 7 nucleotides matching TRBD2. CDR3 DNA sequence: TGTGCCAGCAGATTGGGCGGGAGAGAGGACGAGCAGTACTTC. This encodes CASRLGGREDEQYF.